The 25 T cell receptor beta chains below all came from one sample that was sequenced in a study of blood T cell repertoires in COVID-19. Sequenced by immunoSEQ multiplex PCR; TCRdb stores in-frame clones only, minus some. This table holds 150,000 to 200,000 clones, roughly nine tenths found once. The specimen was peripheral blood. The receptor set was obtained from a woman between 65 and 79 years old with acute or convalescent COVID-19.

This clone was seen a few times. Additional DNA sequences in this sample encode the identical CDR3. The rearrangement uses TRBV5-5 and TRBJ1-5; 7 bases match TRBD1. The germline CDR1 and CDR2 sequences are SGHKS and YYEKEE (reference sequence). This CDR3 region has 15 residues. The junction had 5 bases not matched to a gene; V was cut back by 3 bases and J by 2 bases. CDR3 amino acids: CASSSGQRGNQPQHF. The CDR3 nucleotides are TGTGCCAGCAGCTCGGGACAGAGAGGCAATCAGCCCCAGCATTTT.

The CDR3 sequence: CASSPGQGTGELFF. CDR3 bases: TGTGCCAGCAGCCCGGGACAGGGGACCGGGGAGCTGTTTTTT. V gene TRBV5-6 combines with J gene TRBJ2-2, with 10 bases aligning to TRBD1. Germline-derived CDR1 and CDR2 are SGHDT and YYEEEE. There are 14 residues in the CDR3. The V gene end was trimmed by 4 bases and the J gene end by 5 bases; junction bases not matched to a gene: 2.

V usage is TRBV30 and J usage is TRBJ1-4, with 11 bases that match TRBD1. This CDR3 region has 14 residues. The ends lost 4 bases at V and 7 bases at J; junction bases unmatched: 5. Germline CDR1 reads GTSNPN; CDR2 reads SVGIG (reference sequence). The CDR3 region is CAWTDRGLSEKLFF. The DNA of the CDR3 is TGTGCCTGGACGGACAGGGGGCTAAGTGAAAAACTGTTTTTT.

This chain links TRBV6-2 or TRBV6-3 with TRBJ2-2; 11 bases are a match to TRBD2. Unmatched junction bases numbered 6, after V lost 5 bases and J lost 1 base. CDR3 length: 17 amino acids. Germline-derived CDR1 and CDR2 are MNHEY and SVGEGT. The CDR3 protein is CASSQLSGRGNTGELFF. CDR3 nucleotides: TGTGCCAGCAGTCAACTTAGCGGGAGGGGGAACACCGGGGAGCTGTTTTTT.

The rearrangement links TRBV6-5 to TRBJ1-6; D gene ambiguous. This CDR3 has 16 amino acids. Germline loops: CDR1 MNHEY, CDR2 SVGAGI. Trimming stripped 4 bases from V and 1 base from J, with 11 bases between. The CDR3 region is CASSSDGLSYNSPLHF. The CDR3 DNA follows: TGTGCCAGCAGTTCCGACGGGTTATCCTATAATTCACCCCTCCACTTT.

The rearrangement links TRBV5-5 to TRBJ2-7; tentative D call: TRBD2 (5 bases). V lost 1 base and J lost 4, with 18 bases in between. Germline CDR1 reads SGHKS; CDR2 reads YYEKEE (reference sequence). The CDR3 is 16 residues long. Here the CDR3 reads CASSLNPGEGPYEQYF. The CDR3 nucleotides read TGTGCCAGCAGCTTGAACCCCGGGGAAGGCCCTTACGAGCAGTACTTC.

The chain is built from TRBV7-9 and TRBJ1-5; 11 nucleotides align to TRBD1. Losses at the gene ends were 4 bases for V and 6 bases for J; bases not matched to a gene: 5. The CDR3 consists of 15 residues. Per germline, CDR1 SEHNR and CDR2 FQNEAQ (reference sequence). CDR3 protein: CASSWDRGGSQPQHF. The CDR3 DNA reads TGTGCCAGCAGCTGGGACAGGGGGGGGAGTCAGCCCCAGCATTTT.

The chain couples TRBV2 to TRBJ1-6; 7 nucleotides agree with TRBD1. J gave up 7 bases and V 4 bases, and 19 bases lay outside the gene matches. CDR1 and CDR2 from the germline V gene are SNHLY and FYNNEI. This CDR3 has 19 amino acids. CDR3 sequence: CASSAQGVRGPLGNSPLHF. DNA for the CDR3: TGTGCCAGCAGTGCCCAGGGGGTACGCGGGCCTTTGGGGAATTCACCCCTCCACTTT.

DNA for the CDR3: TGCGCCAGCAGCTGGGGACAGGGGAGCACTGAAGCTTTCTTT. This gives the protein CASSWGQGSTEAFF. The V call is TRBV5-1, the J call TRBJ1-1, with TRBD1 matching 10 bases. This CDR3 contains 14 residues. The trim removed 3 bases at V and 4 bases at J, leaving 3 bases unmatched. Germline CDR1 SGHRS, CDR2 YFSETQ.

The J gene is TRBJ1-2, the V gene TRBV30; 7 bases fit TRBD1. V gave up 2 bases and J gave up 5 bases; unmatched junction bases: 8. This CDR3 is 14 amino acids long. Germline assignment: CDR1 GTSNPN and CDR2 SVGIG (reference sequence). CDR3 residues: CAWSQQGTRYGYTF. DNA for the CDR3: TGTGCCTGGAGTCAACAGGGGACCCGTTATGGCTACACCTTC. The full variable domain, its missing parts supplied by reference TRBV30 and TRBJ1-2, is SQTIHQWPATLVQPVGSPLSLECTVEGTSNPNLYWYRQAAGRGLQLLFYSVGIGQISSEVPQNLSASRPQDRQFILSSKKLLLSDSGFYLCAWSQQGTRYGYTFGSGTRLTVV.

The chain's CDR3 is CASSLGTASYNEQFF. The CDR3 bases are TGTGCCAGCAGCTTAGGGACAGCCTCCTACAATGAGCAGTTCTTC. The V and J genes are TRBV13 and TRBJ2-1; TRBD1 might be the D (5 bases). Germline V gene lookup returns CDR1 PRHDT and CDR2 FYEKMQ (reference sequence). The CDR3 length is 15 residues. V lost 0 bases and J lost 0, with 6 bases in between. Using reference TRBV13 and TRBJ2-1 for the parts outside the CDR3, the full variable domain is AAGVIQSPRHLIKEKRETATLKCYPIPRHDTVYWYQQGPGQDPQFLISFYEKMQSDKGSIPDRFSAQQFSDYHSELNMSSLELGDSALYFCASSLGTASYNEQFFGPGTRLTVL.

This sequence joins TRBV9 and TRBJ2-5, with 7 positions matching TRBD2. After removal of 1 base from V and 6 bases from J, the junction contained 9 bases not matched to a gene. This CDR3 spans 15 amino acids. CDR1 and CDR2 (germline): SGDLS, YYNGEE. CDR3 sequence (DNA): TGTGCCAGCAGCGTATCTAGCGGTAACCGGCAGACCCAGTACTTC. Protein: CASSVSSGNRQTQYF.

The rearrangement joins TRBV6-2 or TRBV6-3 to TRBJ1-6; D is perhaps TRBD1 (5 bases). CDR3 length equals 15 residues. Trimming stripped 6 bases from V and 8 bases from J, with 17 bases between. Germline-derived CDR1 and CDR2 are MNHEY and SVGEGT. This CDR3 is CASSFRLQGDSPLHF. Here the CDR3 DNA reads TGTGCCAGCAGCTTCCGTCTTCAAGGGGATTCACCCCTCCACTTT.

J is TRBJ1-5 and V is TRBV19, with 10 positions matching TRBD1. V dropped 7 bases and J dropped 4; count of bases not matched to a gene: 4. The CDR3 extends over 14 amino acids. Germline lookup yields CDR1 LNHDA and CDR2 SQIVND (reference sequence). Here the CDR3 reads CASTWTGGNQPQHF. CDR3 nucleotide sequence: TGTGCCAGTACGTGGACAGGGGGTAATCAGCCCCAGCATTTT.

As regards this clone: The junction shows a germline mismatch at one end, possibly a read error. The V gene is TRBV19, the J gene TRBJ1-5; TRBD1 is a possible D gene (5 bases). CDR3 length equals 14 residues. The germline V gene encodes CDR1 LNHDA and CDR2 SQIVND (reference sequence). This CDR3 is CASSVDRHNQPQHF. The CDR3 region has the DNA TGTGCCAGTAGTGTAGACAGACACAATCAGCCCCAGCATTTT.

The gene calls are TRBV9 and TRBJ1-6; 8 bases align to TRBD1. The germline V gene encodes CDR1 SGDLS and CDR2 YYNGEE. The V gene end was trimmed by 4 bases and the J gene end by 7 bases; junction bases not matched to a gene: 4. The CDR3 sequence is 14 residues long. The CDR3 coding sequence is TGTGCCAGCAGCCCCTGGGACAGGAATTCACCCCTCCACTTT. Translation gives CASSPWDRNSPLHF.

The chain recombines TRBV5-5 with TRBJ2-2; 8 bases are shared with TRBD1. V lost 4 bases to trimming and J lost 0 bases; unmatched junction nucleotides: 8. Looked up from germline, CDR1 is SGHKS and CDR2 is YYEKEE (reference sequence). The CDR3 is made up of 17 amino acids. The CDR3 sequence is CASSTRWTGTNTGELFF. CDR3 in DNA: TGTGCCAGCAGCACCCGCTGGACAGGGACGAACACCGGGGAGCTGTTTTTT.

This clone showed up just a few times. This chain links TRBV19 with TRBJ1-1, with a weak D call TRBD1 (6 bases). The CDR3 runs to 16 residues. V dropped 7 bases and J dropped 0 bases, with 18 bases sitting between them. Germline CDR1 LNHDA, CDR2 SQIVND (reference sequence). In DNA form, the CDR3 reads TGTGCCAGTACCGACCTACCGGGACAAATGAACACTGAAGCTTTCTTT. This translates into CASTDLPGQMNTEAFF.

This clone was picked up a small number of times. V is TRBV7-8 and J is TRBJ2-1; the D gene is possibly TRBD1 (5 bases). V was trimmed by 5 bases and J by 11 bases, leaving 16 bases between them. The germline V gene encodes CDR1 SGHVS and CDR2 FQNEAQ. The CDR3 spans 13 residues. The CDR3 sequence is CASSKDTDSKQFF. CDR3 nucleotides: TGTGCCAGCAGCAAGGACACAGATAGTAAGCAGTTCTTC.

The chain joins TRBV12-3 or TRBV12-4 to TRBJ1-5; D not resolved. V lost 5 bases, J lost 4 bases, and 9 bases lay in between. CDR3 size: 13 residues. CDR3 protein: CASSITRNQPQHF. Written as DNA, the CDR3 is TGTGCCAGCAGTATTACTCGGAATCAGCCCCAGCATTTT.

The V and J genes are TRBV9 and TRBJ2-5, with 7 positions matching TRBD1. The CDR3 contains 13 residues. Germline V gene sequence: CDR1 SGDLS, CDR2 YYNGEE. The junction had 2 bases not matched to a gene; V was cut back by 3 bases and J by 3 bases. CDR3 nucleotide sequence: TGTGCCAGCAGCGCCGGGACAGAAGAGACCCAGTACTTC. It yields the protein CASSAGTEETQYF.

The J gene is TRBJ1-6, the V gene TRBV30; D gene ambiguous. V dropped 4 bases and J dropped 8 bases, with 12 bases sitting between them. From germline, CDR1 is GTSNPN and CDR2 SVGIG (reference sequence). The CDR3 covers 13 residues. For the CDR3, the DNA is TGTGCCTGGACCGGAGGGAATTATTCACCCCTCCACTTT. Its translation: CAWTGGNYSPLHF.

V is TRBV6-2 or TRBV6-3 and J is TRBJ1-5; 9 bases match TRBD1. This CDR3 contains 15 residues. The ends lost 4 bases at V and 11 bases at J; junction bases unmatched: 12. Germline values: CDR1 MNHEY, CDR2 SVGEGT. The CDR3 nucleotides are TGTGCCAGCAGTTGGGACAGGGTAACGGACTTGTCCCAGCATTTT. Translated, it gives CASSWDRVTDLSQHF.

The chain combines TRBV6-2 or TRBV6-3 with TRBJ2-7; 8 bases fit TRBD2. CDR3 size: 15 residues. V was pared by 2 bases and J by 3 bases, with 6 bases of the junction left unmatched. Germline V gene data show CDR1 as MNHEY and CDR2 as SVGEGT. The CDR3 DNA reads TGTGCCAGCAGTTACCTCACTAGCGGACTCTACGAGCAGTACTTC. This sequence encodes CASSYLTSGLYEQYF.

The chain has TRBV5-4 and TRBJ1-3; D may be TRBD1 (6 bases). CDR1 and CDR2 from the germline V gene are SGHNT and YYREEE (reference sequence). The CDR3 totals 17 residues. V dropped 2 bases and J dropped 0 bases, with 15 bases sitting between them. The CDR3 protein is CASSFRDRTHSGNTIYF. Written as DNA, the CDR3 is TGTGCCAGCAGCTTCCGAGACAGGACGCACTCTGGAAACACCATATATTTT.